Listed here are 30 T cell receptor beta chains from one sample, sequenced in a study of cytomegalovirus exposure and HLA in healthy donors. The PCR made use of 60 Vbeta and 13 Jbeta primers. The protocol was immunoSEQ multiplex PCR, while the TCRdb copy is restricted to in-frame clones and leaves out a portion. The data hold about 100,000 clones, with about 80% observed a single time. The specimen sequenced was PBMCs. Receptors originate from a woman in her sixties in good health and CMV-seronegative.

This clone was observed a handful of times. The chain combines TRBV7-8 with TRBJ1-6, with D unresolved. Trimming removed 4 bases from V and 3 bases from J, with 7 bases in between. There are 14 residues in the CDR3. Germline V gene sequence: CDR1 SGHVS, CDR2 FQNEAQ. This chain's CDR3 is CASSSTNYNSPLHF. DNA for the CDR3: TGTGCCAGCAGCTCGACTAACTATAATTCACCCCTCCACTTT. Full variable domain (outside the CDR3, taken from reference TRBV7-8 and TRBJ1-6): GAGVSQSPRYKVAKRGQDVALRCDPISGHVSLFWYQQALGQGPEFLTYFQNEAQLDKSGLPSDRFFAERPEGSVSTLKIQRTQQEDSAVYLCASSSTNYNSPLHFGNGTRLTVT.

This clone was observed a single time. This chain links TRBV5-1 with TRBJ1-3; D gene unclear. The germline V and J ends were trimmed by 1 base and 0 bases, with 8 bases remaining between them. CDR1 and CDR2 from the germline V gene are SGHRS and YFSETQ. The CDR3 has 15 amino acids. CDR3 nucleotide sequence: TGCGCCAGCAGCTTGAATACAGCCTCTGGAAACACCATATATTTT. It translates to CASSLNTASGNTIYF.

The CDR3 DNA follows: TGCGCCAGCAGCTTGGTGGCAGGCCAGACCCAGTACTTC. This encodes CASSLVAGQTQYF. The rearrangement joins TRBV5-1 to TRBJ2-5; D is uncertain. V was cut by 0 bases and J by 6 bases, with 9 bases left in between. The CDR3 totals 13 residues. Germline loops: CDR1 SGHRS, CDR2 YFSETQ.

The chain employs TRBV6-6 and TRBJ2-7; 11 bases are shared with TRBD1. Looked up from germline, CDR1 is MNHNY and CDR2 is SVGAGI (reference sequence). The CDR3 runs 15 residues. V lost 4 bases to trimming and J lost 1 base; unmatched junction nucleotides: 3. The CDR3 here is CASSWTGGASYEQYF. CDR3 coding DNA: TGTGCCAGCAGTTGGACAGGGGGCGCATCCTACGAGCAGTACTTC.

The chain carries TRBV27 and TRBJ1-1; TRBD1 is a possible D gene (6 bases). CDR1 and CDR2 (germline): MNHEY, SMNVEV (reference sequence). This CDR3 region has 13 residues. The V gene lost 6 bases and the J gene lost 3 bases, with 11 bases spanning the gap. Here the CDR3 reads CASSSRGDTEAFF. In DNA form, the CDR3 reads TGTGCCAGCAGCTCCAGGGGAGACACTGAAGCTTTCTTT.

The V and J genes are TRBV10-3 and TRBJ2-7, with a possible D match to TRBD2 (5 bases). Germline CDR1 is ENHRY and CDR2 is SYGVKD. V was cut by 0 bases and J by 7 bases, with 7 bases left in between. There are 12 residues in the CDR3. This CDR3 is CAISESTGEQYF. CDR3 coding DNA: TGTGCCATCAGTGAGTCGACGGGAGAGCAGTACTTC.

The chain links TRBV5-8 to TRBJ2-5; D remains ambiguous. This CDR3 has 15 amino acids. The V and J ends lost 4 bases and 2 bases respectively, with 15 bases between them. Germline assignment: CDR1 SGHTS and CDR2 YDEGEE. CDR3 nucleotides: TGTGCCAGCAGCCAACACGGGTATGGTCAAGAGACCCAGTACTTC. This sequence encodes CASSQHGYGQETQYF.

This rearrangement joins TRBV6-5 to TRBJ2-7, with 8 bases matching TRBD1. The CDR3 runs to 14 residues. The germline V gene encodes CDR1 MNHEY and CDR2 SVGAGI. After removal of 2 bases from V and 2 bases from J, the junction contained 2 bases not matched to a gene. The CDR3: CASSYQGQAYEQYF. CDR3 sequence (DNA): TGTGCCAGCAGTTACCAGGGACAGGCCTACGAGCAGTACTTC.

The chain has TRBV29-1 and TRBJ1-1; TRBD1 matches at 8 bases. This CDR3 contains 13 residues. V dropped 6 bases and J dropped 4; count of bases not matched to a gene: 7. Germline CDR1 reads SQVTM; CDR2 reads ANQGSEA. CDR3 nucleotides: TGCAGCGTCCGCAGGGGGCCCGGCACTGAAGCTTTCTTT. As protein: CSVRRGPGTEAFF.

V and J are TRBV2 and TRBJ1-1; weak D call: TRBD1 (6 bases). The V end lost 6 bases, the J end lost 4 bases, and 12 bases lay between the germline ends. This CDR3 has 13 amino acids. The germline CDR1 and CDR2 sequences are SNHLY and FYNNEI. CDR3 protein: CASRGEQGTEAFF. In DNA form, the CDR3 reads TGTGCCAGCAGGGGGGAACAGGGCACTGAAGCTTTCTTT. The whole variable domain, filled in from reference TRBV2 and TRBJ1-1, reads EPEVTQTPSHQVTQMGQEVILRCVPISNHLYFYWYRQILGQKVEFLVSFYNNEISEKSEIFDDQFSVERPDGSNFTLKIRSTKLEDSAMYFCASRGEQGTEAFFGQGTRLTVV.

The chain has TRBV5-6 and TRBJ2-1, with D possibly matching TRBD2 (5 bases). The CDR3 has 12 residues. Trimming took off 0 bases at V and 8 bases at J, with 6 bases between the two ends. Germline V gene sequence: CDR1 SGHDT, CDR2 YYEEEE. CDR3 nucleotide sequence: TGTGCCAGCAGCTTGGGAGCGGATGAGCAGTTCTTC. This encodes CASSLGADEQFF.

The V call is TRBV7-2, the J call TRBJ2-2, with D maybe TRBD1 (7 bases). This CDR3 has 15 residues. Germline V gives CDR1 SGHTA, CDR2 FQGNSA. V lost 1 base and J lost 6, with 12 bases in between. CDR3 nucleotide sequence: TGTGCCAGCAGCTTAGTTCGGGGGACAGCCGGGGAGCTGTTTTTT. Its protein product is CASSLVRGTAGELFF.

A few counts support this clone. The rearrangement uses TRBV14 and TRBJ2-5, with a tentative D call TRBD2 (6 bases). Per germline, CDR1 SGHDN and CDR2 FVKESK. The CDR3 totals 16 residues. V lost 0 bases and J lost 2, with 13 bases in between. Here the CDR3 reads CASSQDPLGLQETQYF. CDR3 coding DNA: TGTGCCAGCAGCCAAGATCCACTGGGACTGCAAGAGACCCAGTACTTC.

V and J are TRBV7-6 and TRBJ2-7; possibly TRBD2 for D (5 bases). Germline V gene data show CDR1 as SGHVS and CDR2 as FNYEAQ. The CDR3 runs to 14 residues. V lost 1 base and J 3 bases, leaving 10 bases between the germline ends. This CDR3 is CASSLEVGDYEQYF. The CDR3 DNA reads TGTGCCAGCAGCTTAGAGGTGGGAGACTACGAGCAGTACTTC.

The chain employs TRBV19 and TRBJ2-2, with TRBD2 matching over 11 bases. In germline, CDR1 is LNHDA, CDR2 SQIVND (reference sequence). With V trimmed by 0 bases and J by 6 bases, 6 bases remained unmatched. This CDR3 region has 17 residues. Written as DNA, the CDR3 is TGTGCCAGTAGTATAGAGAGACTAGCGGGGCGCCCCGGGGAGCTGTTTTTT. Its translation is CASSIERLAGRPGELFF.

The rearrangement uses TRBV5-6 and TRBJ2-2; D ambiguous. V was clipped by 6 bases and J by 6 bases, with 18 bases between them. This CDR3 region has 15 residues. The germline CDR1 and CDR2 sequences are SGHDT and YYEEEE. This CDR3 is CASTNRVSRPGELFF. CDR3 nucleotides: TGTGCCAGCACAAACCGGGTCTCAAGGCCCGGGGAGCTGTTTTTT.

The chain employs TRBV29-1 and TRBJ1-1; D not resolved. V was clipped by 4 bases and J by 5 bases, with 14 bases between them. CDR3 size: 13 residues. In germline, CDR1 is SQVTM, CDR2 ANQGSEA. The CDR3 coding sequence is TGCAGCGTTGTTGAACAGTTCGCGACTGAAGCTTTCTTT. Translated, it gives CSVVEQFATEAFF.

This clone was recorded once. The V and J genes are TRBV28 and TRBJ2-7, with TRBD1 matching 9 bases. The CDR3 contains 16 residues. Per the germline V gene, CDR1 is MDHEN and CDR2 is SYDVKM. J was trimmed by 5 bases and V by 5 bases; bases with no gene match: 13. The CDR3 here is CASSPPPGQGSHEQYF. CDR3 DNA sequence: TGTGCCAGCAGTCCTCCCCCGGGACAGGGTTCCCACGAGCAGTACTTC.

Only one count was recorded for this clone. This chain links TRBV10-3 with TRBJ1-5, with 8 bases aligning to TRBD1. The CDR3 is 13 amino acids. Germline CDR1 reads ENHRY; CDR2 reads SYGVKD. V dropped 6 bases and J dropped 5; count of bases not matched to a gene: 3. This CDR3 is CAIRGQGDQPQHF. In DNA form, the CDR3 reads TGTGCCATCAGAGGACAGGGAGATCAGCCCCAGCATTTT.

This chain connects TRBV5-1 to TRBJ1-1, with a weak D call TRBD1 (5 bases). The germline V gene has CDR1 SGHRS and CDR2 YFSETQ. CDR3 length equals 14 residues. The V end was cut by 1 base, the J end by 1 base, with 8 bases between. The CDR3 here is CASSLRQPNTEAFF. The CDR3 region has the DNA TGCGCCAGCAGCTTGCGACAGCCGAACACTGAAGCTTTCTTT.

The rearrangement links TRBV5-6 to TRBJ1-1, with no clear D. The CDR3 spans 16 residues. CDR1 and CDR2 (germline): SGHDT, YYEEEE. V lost 1 base to trimming and J lost 0 bases, with 13 bases between them. CDR3 in amino acids: CASSLTAATVNTEAFF. The DNA for the CDR3 is TGTGCCAGCAGCTTGACGGCTGCTACAGTGAACACTGAAGCTTTCTTT.

This chain links TRBV19 with TRBJ2-1, with TRBD2 matching over 8 bases. Germline V lookup: CDR1 LNHDA, CDR2 SQIVND (reference sequence). The CDR3 is 16 amino acids. Germline trimming cut 7 bases from V and 2 bases from J; bases unmatched to any gene: 10. The CDR3, as DNA: TGTGCCAGTACCTCCATTGGGGGACTAGCCTACAATGAGCAGTTCTTC. It specifies CASTSIGGLAYNEQFF.

This clone was seen only a few times. V gene TRBV29-1 combines with J gene TRBJ2-1, with TRBD1 matching 7 bases. The germline CDR1 and CDR2 sequences are SQVTM and ANQGSEA. The CDR3 totals 15 residues. V was clipped by 7 bases and J by 2 bases; unmatched bases: 11. The DNA of the CDR3 is TGCAGCGCTTTCCACAGGGGATGGACCTACAATGAGCAGTTCTTC. Amino acids: CSAFHRGWTYNEQFF.

The chain employs TRBV25-1 and TRBJ2-1, with no clear D. CDR1 is MGHDK, CDR2 SYGVNS, per germline. V lost 2 bases, J lost 3 bases, and 8 bases lay in between. CDR3 size: 14 residues. CDR3 coding DNA: TGTGCCAGCAGTGAAGGGTCAGGCTACAATGAGCAGTTCTTC. Translating gives CASSEGSGYNEQFF.

The V gene is TRBV9, the J gene TRBJ1-5, with D maybe TRBD1 (5 bases). CDR3 size: 14 residues. With 0 bases removed from V and 6 bases from J, the gap between germline ends came to 10 bases. CDR1 is SGDLS, CDR2 YYNGEE, per germline. The CDR3 sequence is CASSVGQGGQPQHF. The CDR3 DNA reads TGTGCCAGCAGCGTAGGCCAGGGAGGTCAGCCCCAGCATTTT.

The chain links TRBV27 to TRBJ2-5; D may be TRBD1 (6 bases). Near its end, the DNA agrees better with TRBJ2-7, so the J call may be wrong. The CDR3 has 14 amino acids. Germline V gives CDR1 MNHEY, CDR2 SMNVEV (reference sequence). The chain's CDR3 is CASSLSGARDEQYF. The CDR3 nucleotides read TGTGCCAGCAGTTTATCGGGGGCCAGGGACGAGCAGTACTTC.

This chain joins TRBV18 and TRBJ1-2, with a possible D match to TRBD1 (5 bases). V was cut by 2 bases and J by 3 bases, with 13 bases left in between. The CDR3 consists of 15 residues. The germline V gene has CDR1 KGHSH and CDR2 LQKENI. The CDR3 loop reads CASSPVGRVDYGYTF. CDR3 bases: TGTGCCAGCTCACCAGTGGGGCGCGTTGACTATGGCTACACCTTC.

This sequence joins TRBV28 and TRBJ2-5, with a possible D match to TRBD1 (5 bases). Trimming pared 3 bases from V and 7 bases from J, leaving 24 bases between. The CDR3 has 17 residues. Germline CDR1 MDHEN, CDR2 SYDVKM. The CDR3 spells CASSFPRTTTSRGTQYF. DNA of the CDR3: TGTGCCAGCAGTTTTCCCAGAACCACCACCTCTAGGGGGACCCAGTACTTC.

CDR3 sequence: CASSPGRVDQPQHF. CDR3 DNA: TGTGCCAGCTCACCGGGGCGCGTAGACCAGCCCCAGCATTTT. The chain carries TRBV18 and TRBJ1-5; possibly TRBD1 for D (5 bases). Trimming removed 3 bases from V and 7 bases from J, with 13 bases in between. Germline V gene lookup returns CDR1 KGHSH and CDR2 LQKENI. The CDR3 covers 14 residues.

The rearrangement links TRBV28 to TRBJ1-2; D is perhaps TRBD1 (6 bases). This CDR3 is 14 amino acids long. Germline-derived CDR1 and CDR2 are MDHEN and SYDVKM. V was trimmed by 6 bases and J by 8 bases, leaving 19 bases between them. The CDR3 nucleotides read TGTGCCAGCAGCGAAGCAGGGGTGGGATTCGGCTACACCTTC. Translation: CASSEAGVGFGYTF.